This T cell receptor (beta chain) was captured by sequencing in a study of CD8 T cells in ankylosing spondylitis. This clonotype has ten or more counts. TCRdb re-called the 5' RACE reads through MiXCR, storing one row per CDR3 protein. The sample shows around 40,000 distinct CDR3 sequences, 2.5% to 3.5% of them seen only once. The TCR sequence derives from a male donor with ankylosing spondylitis or in good health (not recorded which). The sequencing sample was made of blood, either unsorted or a sorted T cell fraction (not recorded which).

The CDR3 DNA is TGTGCCAGCAGTACCGGGACGGAAGAATGGGATACGCAGTATTTT. This encodes CASSTGTEEWDTQYF. The V call is TRBV9, the J call TRBJ2-3; D is tentatively TRBD1 or TRBD2 (5 bases each). The germline CDR1 and CDR2 sequences are SGDLS and YYNGEE. This CDR3 is 15 amino acids long. The V gene lost 5 bases and the J gene lost 6 bases, with 19 bases spanning the gap.